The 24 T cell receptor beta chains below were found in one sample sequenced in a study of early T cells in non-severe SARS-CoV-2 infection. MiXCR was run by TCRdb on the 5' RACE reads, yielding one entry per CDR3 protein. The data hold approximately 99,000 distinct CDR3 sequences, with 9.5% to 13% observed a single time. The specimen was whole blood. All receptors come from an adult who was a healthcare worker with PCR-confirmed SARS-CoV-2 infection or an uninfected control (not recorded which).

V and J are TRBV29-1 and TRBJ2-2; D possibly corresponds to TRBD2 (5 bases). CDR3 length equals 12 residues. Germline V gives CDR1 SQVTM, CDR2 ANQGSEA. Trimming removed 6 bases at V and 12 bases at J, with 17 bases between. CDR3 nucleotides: TGCAGCGTCCTGAGGACCGGAGGTCAGCTGTTTTTT. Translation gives CSVLRTGGQLFF.

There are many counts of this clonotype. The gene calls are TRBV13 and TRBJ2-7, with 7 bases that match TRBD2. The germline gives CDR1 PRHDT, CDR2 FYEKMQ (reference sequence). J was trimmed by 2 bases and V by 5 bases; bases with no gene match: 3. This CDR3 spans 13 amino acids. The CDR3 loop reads CASSRDYPYEQYF. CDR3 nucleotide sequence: TGTGCCAGCAGCAGGGACTATCCCTACGAGCAGTACTTC. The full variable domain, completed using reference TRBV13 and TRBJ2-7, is AAGVIQSPRHLIKEKRETATLKCYPIPRHDTVYWYQQGPGQDPQFLISFYEKMQSDKGSIPDRFSAQQFSDYHSELNMSSLELGDSALYFCASSRDYPYEQYFGPGTRLTVT.

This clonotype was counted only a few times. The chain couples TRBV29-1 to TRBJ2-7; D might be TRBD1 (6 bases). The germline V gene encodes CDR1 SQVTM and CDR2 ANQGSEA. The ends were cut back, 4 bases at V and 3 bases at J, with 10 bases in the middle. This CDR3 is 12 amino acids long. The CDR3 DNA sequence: TGCAGCGTTGTGCAGGGGAACTACGAGCAGTACTTC. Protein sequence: CSVVQGNYEQYF.

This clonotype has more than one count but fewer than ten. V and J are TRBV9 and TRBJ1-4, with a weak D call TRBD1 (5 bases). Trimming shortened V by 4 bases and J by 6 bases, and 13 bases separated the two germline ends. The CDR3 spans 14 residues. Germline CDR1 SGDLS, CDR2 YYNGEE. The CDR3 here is CASSRLGQDEKLFF. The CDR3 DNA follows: TGTGCCAGCAGCCGCTTGGGGCAGGATGAAAAACTGTTTTTT.

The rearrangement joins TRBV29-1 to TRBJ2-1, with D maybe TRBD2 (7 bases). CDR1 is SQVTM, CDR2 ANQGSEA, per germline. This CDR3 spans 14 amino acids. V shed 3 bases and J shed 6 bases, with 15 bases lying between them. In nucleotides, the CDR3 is TGCAGCGTTGACCCGGGGGGCCTAGGCAATGAGCAGTTCTTC. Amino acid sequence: CSVDPGGLGNEQFF.

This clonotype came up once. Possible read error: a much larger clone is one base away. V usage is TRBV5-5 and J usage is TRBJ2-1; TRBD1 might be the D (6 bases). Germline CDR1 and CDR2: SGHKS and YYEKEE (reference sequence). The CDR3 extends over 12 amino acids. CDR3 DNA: TGTGTCAGCAGGGGAACCGCGAATGAGCAGTTCTTC. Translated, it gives CVSRGTANEQFF.

CDR3 coding DNA: TGCGCCAGCTCTCCCCGGGGCCGAGCTAACTATGGCTACACCTTC. Translating it yields CASSPRGRANYGYTF. This sequence joins TRBV10-2 and TRBJ1-2, with D tentatively TRBD1 (5 bases). Germline lookup yields CDR1 WSHSY and CDR2 SAAADI. V lost 8 bases and J 0 bases, leaving 16 bases between the germline ends. This CDR3 has 15 residues.

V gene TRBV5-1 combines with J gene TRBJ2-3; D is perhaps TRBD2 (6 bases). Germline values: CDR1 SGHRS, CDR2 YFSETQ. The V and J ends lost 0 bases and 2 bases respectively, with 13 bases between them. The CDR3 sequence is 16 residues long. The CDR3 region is CASSLEGGLITDTQYF. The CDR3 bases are TGCGCCAGCAGCTTGGAGGGAGGACTAATCACAGATACGCAGTATTTT.

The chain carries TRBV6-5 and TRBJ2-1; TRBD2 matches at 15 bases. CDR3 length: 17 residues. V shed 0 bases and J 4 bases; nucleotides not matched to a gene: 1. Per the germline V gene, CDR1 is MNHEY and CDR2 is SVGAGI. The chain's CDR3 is CASSYSGLAGGYNEQFF. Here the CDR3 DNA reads TGTGCCAGCAGTTACTCGGGACTAGCGGGGGGATACAATGAGCAGTTCTTC.

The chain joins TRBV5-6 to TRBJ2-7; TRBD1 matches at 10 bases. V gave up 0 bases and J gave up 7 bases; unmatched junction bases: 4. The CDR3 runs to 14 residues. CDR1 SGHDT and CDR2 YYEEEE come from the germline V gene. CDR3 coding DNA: TGTGCCAGCAGCTTGGGAGACAGGGGGCAAGAGCAGTACTTC. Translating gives CASSLGDRGQEQYF.

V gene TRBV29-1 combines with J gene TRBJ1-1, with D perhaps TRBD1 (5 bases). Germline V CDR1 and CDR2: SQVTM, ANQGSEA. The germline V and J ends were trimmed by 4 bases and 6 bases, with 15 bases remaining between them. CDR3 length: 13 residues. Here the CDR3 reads CSVVQGYSAEAFF. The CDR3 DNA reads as TGCAGCGTTGTGCAGGGTTACTCGGCTGAAGCTTTCTTT.

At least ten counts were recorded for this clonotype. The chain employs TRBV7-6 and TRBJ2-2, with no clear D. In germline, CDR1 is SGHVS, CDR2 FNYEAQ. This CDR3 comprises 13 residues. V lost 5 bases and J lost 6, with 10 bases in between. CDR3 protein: CASSLSRAGELFF. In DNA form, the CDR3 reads TGTGCCAGCAGCCTCTCCCGGGCCGGGGAGCTGTTTTTT.

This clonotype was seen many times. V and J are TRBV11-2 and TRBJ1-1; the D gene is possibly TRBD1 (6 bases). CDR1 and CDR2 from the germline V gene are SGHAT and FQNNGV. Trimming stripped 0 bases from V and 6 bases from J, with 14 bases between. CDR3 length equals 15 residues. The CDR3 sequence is CASSLDRGLWAEAFF. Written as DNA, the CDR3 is TGTGCCAGCAGCTTAGACCGGGGGCTTTGGGCTGAAGCTTTCTTT. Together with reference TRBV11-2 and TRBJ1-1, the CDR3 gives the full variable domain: EAGVAQSPRYKIIEKRQSVAFWCNPISGHATLYWYQQILGQGPKLLIQFQNNGVVDDSQLPKDRFSAERLKGVDSTLKIQPAKLEDSAVYLCASSLDRGLWAEAFFGQGTRLTVV.

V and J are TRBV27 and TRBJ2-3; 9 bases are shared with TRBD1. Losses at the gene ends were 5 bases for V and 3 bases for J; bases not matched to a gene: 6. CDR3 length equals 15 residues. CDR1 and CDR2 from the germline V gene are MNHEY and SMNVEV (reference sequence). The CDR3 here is CASSIRDRDTDTQYF. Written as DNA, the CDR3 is TGTGCCAGCAGTATAAGGGACAGGGATACAGATACGCAGTATTTT.

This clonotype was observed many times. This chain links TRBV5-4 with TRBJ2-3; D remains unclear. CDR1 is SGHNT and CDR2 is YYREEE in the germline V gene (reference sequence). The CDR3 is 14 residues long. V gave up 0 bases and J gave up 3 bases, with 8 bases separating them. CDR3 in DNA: TGTGCCAGCAGCTTGGGCTCCCTTACAGATACGCAGTATTTT. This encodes CASSLGSLTDTQYF. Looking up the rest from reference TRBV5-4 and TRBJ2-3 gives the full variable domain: ETGVTQSPTHLIKTRGQQVTLRCSSQSGHNTVSWYQQALGQGPQFIFQYYREEENGRGNFPPRFSGLQFPNYSSELNVNALELDDSALYLCASSLGSLTDTQYFGPGTRLTVL.

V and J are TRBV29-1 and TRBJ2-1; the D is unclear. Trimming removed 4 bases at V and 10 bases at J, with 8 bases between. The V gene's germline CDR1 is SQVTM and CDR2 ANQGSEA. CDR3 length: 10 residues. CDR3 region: CSVGIAEQFF. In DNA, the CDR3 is TGCAGCGTTGGTATTGCCGAGCAGTTCTTC.

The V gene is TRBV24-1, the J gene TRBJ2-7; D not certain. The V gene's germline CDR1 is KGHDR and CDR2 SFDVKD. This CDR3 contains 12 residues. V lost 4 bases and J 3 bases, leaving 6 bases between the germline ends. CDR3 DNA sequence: TGTGCCACCAGTGAGTTCGGCTACGAGCAGTACTTC. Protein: CATSEFGYEQYF.

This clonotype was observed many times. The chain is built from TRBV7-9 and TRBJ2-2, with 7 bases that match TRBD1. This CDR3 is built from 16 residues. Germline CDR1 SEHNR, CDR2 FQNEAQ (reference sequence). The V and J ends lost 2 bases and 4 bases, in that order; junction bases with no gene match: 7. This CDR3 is CASSLSHPGGTGELFF. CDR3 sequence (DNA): TGTGCCAGCAGCTTAAGCCATCCAGGGGGCACCGGGGAGCTGTTTTTT.

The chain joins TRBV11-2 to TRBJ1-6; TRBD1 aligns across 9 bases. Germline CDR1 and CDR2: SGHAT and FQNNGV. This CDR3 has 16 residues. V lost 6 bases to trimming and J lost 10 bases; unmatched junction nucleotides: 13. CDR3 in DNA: TGTGCCAGCAGTCCACCATCAGGACAGGGGATATCACCCCTCCACTTT. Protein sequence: CASSPPSGQGISPLHF.

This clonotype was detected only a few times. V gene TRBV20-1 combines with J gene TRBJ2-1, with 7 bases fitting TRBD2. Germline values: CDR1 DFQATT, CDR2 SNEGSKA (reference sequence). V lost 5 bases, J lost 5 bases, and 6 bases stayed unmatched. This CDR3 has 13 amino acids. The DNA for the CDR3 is TGCAGTGCTGGGGGGAGGGCTAACAATGAGCAGTTCTTC. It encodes CSAGGRANNEQFF.

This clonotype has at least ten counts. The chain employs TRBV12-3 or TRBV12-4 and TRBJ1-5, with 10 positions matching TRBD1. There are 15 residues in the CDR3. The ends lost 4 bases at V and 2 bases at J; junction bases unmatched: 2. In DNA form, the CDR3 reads TGTGCCAGCAGTTCCGGGACAGGGGGCAATCAGCCCCAGCATTTT. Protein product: CASSSGTGGNQPQHF.

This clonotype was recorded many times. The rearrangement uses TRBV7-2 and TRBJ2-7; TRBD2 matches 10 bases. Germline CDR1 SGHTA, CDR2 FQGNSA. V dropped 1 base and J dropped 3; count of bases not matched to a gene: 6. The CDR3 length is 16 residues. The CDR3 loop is CASSLVSSGRVYEQYF. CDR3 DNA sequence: TGTGCCAGCAGCTTAGTTTCCAGCGGGAGGGTCTACGAGCAGTACTTC.

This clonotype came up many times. The CDR3 DNA is TGTGCCAGCAGCTTAAATAGGGAGCTGTTTTTT. It translates to CASSLNRELFF. The rearrangement links TRBV11-2 to TRBJ2-2, with D unresolved. The CDR3 length is 11 residues. Germline V gene data show CDR1 as SGHAT and CDR2 as FQNNGV. V lost 2 bases and J lost 9, with 4 bases in between.

CDR3 sequence: CASFGPSTDTQYF. The CDR3 DNA is TGTGCCAGCTTCGGGCCTAGCACAGATACGCAGTATTTT. The V and J genes are TRBV2 and TRBJ2-3, with D unclear. The V and J ends lost 8 bases and 0 bases respectively, with 9 bases between them. The CDR3 has 13 amino acids. Germline CDR1 reads SNHLY; CDR2 reads FYNNEI.